These 15 T cell receptor beta chains were all obtained from the same sample, sequenced in a study of blood T cell repertoires in COVID-19. Clones were sequenced by immunoSEQ multiplex PCR, and TCRdb holds only the in-frame ones, with some missing. The table shows about 76,000 clones, with 80% occurring only once. Sequencing was carried out using peripheral blood. The receptors derive from a human donor in a cohort sampled during active COVID-19.

This chain's CDR3 is CASSLQGGPYEQYV. In DNA, the CDR3 is TGTGCCAGCAGTCTCCAGGGGGGCCCCTACGAGCAGTACGTC. The gene calls are TRBV6-6 and TRBJ2-7, with TRBD1 as a possible D gene (7 bases). This CDR3 is 14 amino acids long. V lost 5 bases and J lost 2, with 13 bases in between. Germline V CDR1 and CDR2: MNHNY, SVGAGI (reference sequence).

The V call is TRBV6-4, the J call TRBJ2-3, with D unresolved. The CDR3 is made up of 14 amino acids. Germline V gene sequence: CDR1 MRHNA, CDR2 SNTAGT. Trimming stripped 4 bases from V and 1 base from J, with 9 bases between. CDR3 loop: CASSADSGTDTQYF. Written as DNA, the CDR3 is TGTGCCAGCAGTGCAGACTCGGGCACAGATACGCAGTATTTT.

The chain recombines TRBV5-1 with TRBJ1-6, with TRBD1 identical over 9 bases. V was pared by 3 bases and J by 8 bases, with 3 bases of the junction left unmatched. There are 14 residues in the CDR3. In germline, CDR1 is SGHRS, CDR2 YFSETQ. The CDR3 nucleotides read TGCGCCAGCAGCTCGAGACAGGGGGATTCACCCCTCCACTTT. Its translation: CASSSRQGDSPLHF.

The chain couples TRBV9 to TRBJ2-5; TRBD2 aligns across 8 bases. J gave up 0 bases and V 4 bases, and 2 bases lay outside the gene matches. CDR1 SGDLS and CDR2 YYNGEE come from the germline V gene. This CDR3 comprises 14 residues. CDR3 protein: CASSPGGNQETQYF. The CDR3 DNA is TGTGCCAGCAGCCCGGGAGGGAACCAAGAGACCCAGTACTTC.

V is TRBV9 and J is TRBJ2-1; D might be TRBD2 (6 bases). The CDR3 is 13 amino acids. Trimming shortened V by 5 bases and J by 7 bases, and 13 bases separated the two germline ends. In germline, CDR1 is SGDLS, CDR2 YYNGEE. As DNA, the CDR3 is TGTGCCAGCAGTGGGGGACTCCCGAATGAGCAGTTCTTC. As protein: CASSGGLPNEQFF.

With regard to this clone: At one boundary the junction diverges from the germline segment, which might be a read error. The genes are TRBV6-5 and TRBJ2-1; the match to TRBD1 covers 8 bases. In germline, CDR1 is MNHEY, CDR2 SVGAGI. The CDR3 spans 12 residues. CDR3 amino acids: CASSYPPGQAIF. In nucleotides, the CDR3 is TGTGCCAGCAGTTACCCTCCGGGACAGGCGATCTTC.

This clone was counted once. V usage is TRBV15 and J usage is TRBJ2-3, with 10 bases aligning to TRBD2. Germline V gene lookup returns CDR1 LNHNV and CDR2 YYDKDF (reference sequence). Unmatched junction bases numbered 6, after V lost 0 bases and J lost 9 bases. This CDR3 is 15 amino acids long. The DNA for the CDR3 is TGTGCCACCAGCAGAGATCCTCTAGCGGGAGCCACGCAGTATTTT. Protein: CATSRDPLAGATQYF. Full variable domain (rest looked up from reference TRBV15 and TRBJ2-3): DAMVIQNPRYQVTQFGKPVTLSCSQTLNHNVMYWYQQKSSQAPKLLFHYYDKDFNNEADTPDNFQSRRPNTSFCFLDIRSPGLGDTAMYLCATSRDPLAGATQYFGPGTRLTVL.

The table lists this clone with a few counts. This rearrangement joins TRBV25-1 to TRBJ1-4, with 7 positions matching TRBD1. The trim removed 4 bases at V and 4 bases at J, leaving 3 bases unmatched. The CDR3 covers 14 residues. Germline lookup yields CDR1 MGHDK and CDR2 SYGVNS. CDR3 in DNA: TGTGCCAGCAGTGCTGGGACAGTTAATGAAAAACTGTTTTTT. This encodes CASSAGTVNEKLFF.

V is TRBV18 and J is TRBJ2-7, with TRBD1 identical over 9 bases. CDR1 is KGHSH and CDR2 is LQKENI in the germline V gene. The V segment lost 2 bases and the J segment 5 bases; nucleotides outside the gene matches: 1. CDR3 length: 13 amino acids. CDR3 sequence: CASSPRTGDEQYF. The CDR3 coding sequence is TGTGCCAGCTCACCAAGGACAGGGGACGAGCAGTACTTC.

The V gene is TRBV11-2, the J gene TRBJ2-5; TRBD1 matches 10 bases. V lost 2 bases and J lost 4; bases outside the gene matches: 10. The CDR3 is 17 residues long. CDR1 and CDR2 (germline): SGHAT, FQNNGV. For the CDR3, the DNA is TGTGCCAGCAGCTTATTACGACAGGGGGCAGGAAGAGAGACCCAGTACTTC. This translates into CASSLLRQGAGRETQYF.

This clone turned up a few times. The V call is TRBV7-9, the J call TRBJ2-3, with 7 bases fitting TRBD1. This CDR3 has 18 residues. Germline CDR1 is SEHNR and CDR2 is FQNEAQ (reference sequence). Trimming removed 0 bases from V and 2 bases from J; junction bases left unmatched: 11. CDR3 amino acids: CASSLAGRRGGLTDTQYF. The DNA for the CDR3 is TGTGCCAGCAGCTTAGCGGGCAGGAGAGGGGGCCTCACAGATACGCAGTATTTT. Full variable domain (outside the CDR3, taken from reference TRBV7-9 and TRBJ2-3): DTGVSQNPRHKITKRGQNVTFRCDPISEHNRLYWYRQTLGQGPEFLTYFQNEAQLEKSRLLSDRFSAERPKGSFSTLEIQRTEQGDSAMYLCASSLAGRRGGLTDTQYFGPGTRLTVL.

This chain joins TRBV5-4 and TRBJ2-7; D might be TRBD1 (5 bases). Trimming pared 10 bases from V and 1 base from J, leaving 18 bases between. This CDR3 has 14 residues. From germline, CDR1 is SGHNT and CDR2 YYREEE (reference sequence). The CDR3 region has the DNA TGTGCCTCCGCCTGGGCAGGGAAATCCTACGAGCAGTACTTC. Residues: CASAWAGKSYEQYF.

The CDR3 sequence: CASSPDRGHGYTF. DNA of the CDR3: TGTGCCAGCTCACCAGACAGGGGGCATGGCTACACCTTC. V gene TRBV18 combines with J gene TRBJ1-2; 10 bases map to TRBD1. V shed 2 bases, J shed 6 bases, and the junction held 0 bases outside the gene matches. The CDR3 covers 13 residues. CDR1 is KGHSH, CDR2 LQKENI, per germline.

This sequence joins TRBV5-1 and TRBJ1-1; a weak D match, TRBD1 (5 bases). Germline CDR1 is SGHRS and CDR2 is YFSETQ. The V end was cut by 0 bases, the J end by 8 bases, with 17 bases between. The CDR3 is 15 amino acids. The CDR3 is CASSLVPGSRGEAFF. The CDR3 DNA reads TGCGCCAGCAGCTTGGTCCCAGGGTCCCGGGGGGAAGCTTTCTTT.

The chain recombines TRBV3-1 (or the pseudogene TRBV3-2) with TRBJ2-1; TRBD2 matches 8 bases. The CDR3 spans 14 residues. Germline CDR1 and CDR2: LGHDT and YNNKEL (reference sequence). V lost 2 bases, J lost 8 bases, and 5 bases stayed unmatched. DNA of the CDR3: TGTGCCAGCAGCCAAAGCGGGGGTGGGGATGAGCAGTTCTTC. Translated: CASSQSGGGDEQFF.